The clone carrying this T cell receptor beta chain was found once. The CDR3 runs 15 residues. J gave up 3 bases and V 4 bases, and 6 bases lay outside the gene matches. Germline CDR1 SGHDT, CDR2 YYEEEE. Authors' methods: Amplification from reference gene primers served as the basis for estimated nucleated cell counts. Clones were read by immunoSEQ multiplex PCR, and TCRdb kept only the in-frame ones, dropping some. V and J calls and clone size are copied from that table; D and trimming were computed from the DNA. The sample lists roughly 340,000 clones, under 95% seen once, with roughly 3.3% in the top ten. The sample is drawn from a study of blood T cell repertoires in COVID-19. About the research overall: The cDNA or gDNA used as material had been derived from T cells, B-cell-depleted T cells, or PBMCs.

The sample was peripheral blood. This receptor was identified in a woman younger than 35 who had recovered from COVID-19. The chain couples TRBV5-6 to TRBJ1-5; TRBD1 agrees at 8 bases. CDR3 in amino acids: CASSHGQGVNQPQHF. CDR3 DNA sequence: TGTGCCAGCAGCCACGGACAGGGTGTCAATCAGCCCCAGCATTTT.